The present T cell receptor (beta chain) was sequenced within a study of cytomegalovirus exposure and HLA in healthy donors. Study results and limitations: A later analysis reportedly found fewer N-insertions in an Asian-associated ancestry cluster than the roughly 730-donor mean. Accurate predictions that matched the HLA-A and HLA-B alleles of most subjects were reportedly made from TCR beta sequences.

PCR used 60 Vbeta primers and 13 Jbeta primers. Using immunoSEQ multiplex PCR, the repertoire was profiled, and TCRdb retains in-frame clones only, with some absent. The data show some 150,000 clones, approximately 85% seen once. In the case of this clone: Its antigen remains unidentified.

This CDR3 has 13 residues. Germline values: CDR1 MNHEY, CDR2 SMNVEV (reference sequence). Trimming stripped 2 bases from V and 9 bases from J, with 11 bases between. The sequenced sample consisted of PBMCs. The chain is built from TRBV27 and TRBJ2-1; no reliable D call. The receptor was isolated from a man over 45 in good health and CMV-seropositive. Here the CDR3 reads CASSLRLVSEQFF. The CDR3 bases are TGTGCCAGCAGTTTACGGCTAGTTAGTGAGCAGTTCTTC.